The text below deals with one TCR beta chain. As processed by the authors: Amplifying reference gene primers gave estimates of nucleated cell counts. Assay used: immunoSEQ multiplex PCR; TCRdb lists only in-frame clones, some missing. That table gives V, J and clone size, and the DNA gave D and trimming. The sample includes about 88,000 clones, approximately 87% of them seen just once. This entry belongs to a study of blood T cell repertoires in COVID-19. Study overall: The study drew acute and convalescent COVID-19 samples from the United States, Italy and Spain. From T cells, B-cell-depleted T cells, or PBMCs came the material, which was cDNA or gDNA.

Trimming cost V 2 bases and J 3 bases; bases outside gene matches: 7. The CDR3 consists of 16 residues. CDR1 and CDR2 (germline): SGHVS, FNYEAQ. The sequenced sample was peripheral blood. The sequence derives from a woman between 65 and 79 years old with acute or convalescent COVID-19. The rearrangement links TRBV7-6 to TRBJ1-2, with TRBD1 identical over 9 bases. CDR3 DNA: TGTGCCAGCAGCTTAAGGGCACAGGGGGCAGACTATGGCTACACCTTC. This encodes CASSLRAQGADYGYTF.